The 24 T cell receptor beta chains reported below all come from one sample, sequenced in a study of shared clonotypes between healthy human individuals. Naive CD8 cells lacked CD45RO, underwent positive selection for CCR7 and left out terminally differentiated effector memory CD45RA+ cells. Assay: immunoSEQ multiplex PCR; the TCRdb copy retains only in-frame clones and omits some. Among roughly 2.1 million clones listed, more than 85% were seen once. Material: naive CD8+ T cells from PBMCs. The receptor source for this set is a young man in good health. Some clones in this sample may be carry-over from other donors' samples.

This chain connects TRBV11-2 to TRBJ2-7; maybe TRBD1 (5 bases). CDR1 and CDR2 (germline): SGHAT, FQNNGV. Trimming removed 3 bases from V and 5 bases from J, with 14 bases in between. The CDR3 covers 14 residues. CDR3 nucleotide sequence: TGTGCCAGCAGCTTTTGGGGCGCTCCCAACGAGCAGTACTTC. This translates into CASSFWGAPNEQYF.

V is TRBV7-2 and J is TRBJ2-1, with D maybe TRBD2 (5 bases). V lost 7 bases to trimming and J lost 6 bases, with 19 bases between them. The CDR3 covers 15 residues. Germline CDR1 is SGHTA and CDR2 is FQGNSA. CDR3 nucleotides: TGTGCCAGCACCGAAGTGGGGAGAGGACGCAATGAGCAGTTCTTC. This codes for CASTEVGRGRNEQFF.

The count of this clone is one. The CDR3 protein is CASSPGGGPSTEAFF. The CDR3 DNA follows: TGCGCCAGCAGCCCGGGTGGGGGCCCCTCCACCGAAGCTTTCTTT. The chain couples TRBV5-1 to TRBJ1-1, with D possibly being TRBD1 (6 bases). Germline V gene lookup returns CDR1 SGHRS and CDR2 YFSETQ. Trimming removed 4 bases from V and 8 bases from J, with 21 bases in between. The CDR3 runs 15 residues.

CDR3 region: CATSSGSQHEQYF. CDR3 nucleotide sequence: TGTGCCACCTCTAGCGGGAGTCAGCACGAGCAGTACTTC. The chain couples TRBV19 to TRBJ2-7; TRBD2 aligns across 10 bases. Germline V gives CDR1 LNHDA, CDR2 SQIVND (reference sequence). V lost 10 bases to trimming and J lost 5 bases; unmatched junction nucleotides: 8. The CDR3 contains 13 residues.

The chain couples TRBV9 to TRBJ1-1; TRBD1 aligns across 11 bases. With V trimmed by 3 bases and J by 4 bases, 5 bases remained unmatched. CDR3 length: 15 residues. Germline V CDR1 and CDR2: SGDLS, YYNGEE. For the CDR3, the DNA is TGTGCCAGCAGCGGAAGGACAGGGGGCGGCACTGAAGCTTTCTTT. This codes for CASSGRTGGGTEAFF.

This chain joins TRBV27 and TRBJ2-3, with TRBD1 identical over 9 bases. From germline, CDR1 is MNHEY and CDR2 SMNVEV (reference sequence). The CDR3 loop spans 16 amino acids. Trimming cost V 6 bases and J 4 bases; bases outside gene matches: 11. CDR3 sequence reads: CASRSTGTGPSDTQYF. CDR3 nucleotide sequence: TGTGCCAGCAGATCGACCGGGACAGGGCCATCAGATACGCAGTATTTT.

This chain connects TRBV28 to TRBJ2-7, with 8 bases that match TRBD2. J was trimmed by 4 bases and V by 3 bases; bases with no gene match: 11. Germline CDR1 and CDR2: MDHEN and SYDVKM. The CDR3 extends over 16 amino acids. CDR3 residues: CASSLVLREEPYEQYF. In nucleotides, the CDR3 is TGTGCCAGCAGTTTGGTATTGCGGGAGGAACCATACGAGCAGTACTTC.

J is TRBJ2-7 and V is TRBV7-2; D is possibly TRBD1 (5 bases). CDR3 length: 17 amino acids. V was cut by 0 bases and J by 2 bases, with 17 bases left in between. CDR1 and CDR2 (germline): SGHTA, FQGNSA. CDR3 DNA: TGTGCCAGCAGCTTAGCGCTCGTCAGGGCCAGCGCCTACGAGCAGTACTTC. This translates into CASSLALVRASAYEQYF.

The chain has TRBV27 and TRBJ2-5; D is undetermined. Germline V gives CDR1 MNHEY, CDR2 SMNVEV (reference sequence). Trimming cost V 0 bases and J 6 bases, with 14 bases left between them. This CDR3 region has 15 residues. The CDR3 sequence is CASSLSGAPLQTQYF. CDR3 coding DNA: TGTGCCAGCAGTTTATCTGGAGCGCCCCTACAGACCCAGTACTTC.

Details on this clone: The same CDR3 arises from other DNA sequences in this sample as well. V gene TRBV27 combines with J gene TRBJ2-1, with D unclear. Per germline, CDR1 MNHEY and CDR2 SMNVEV (reference sequence). Trimming pared 5 bases from V and 4 bases from J, leaving 3 bases between. The CDR3 totals 11 residues. This CDR3 reads CASSQYNEQFF. The CDR3 nucleotides are TGTGCCAGCAGTCAGTACAATGAGCAGTTCTTC.

The chain employs TRBV9 and TRBJ1-2; TRBD1 agrees at 8 bases. There are 18 residues in the CDR3. Germline V gene sequence: CDR1 SGDLS, CDR2 YYNGEE. V gave up 4 bases and J gave up 0 bases; unmatched junction bases: 14. The CDR3 reads CASSPGSPRQGTNYGYTF. For the CDR3, the DNA is TGTGCCAGCAGCCCCGGCTCCCCACGACAGGGGACTAACTATGGCTACACCTTC.

This clone showed up just once. This sequence joins TRBV13 and TRBJ2-7; 7 positions agree with TRBD1. V lost 5 bases, J lost 2 bases, and 12 bases stayed unmatched. The CDR3 is made up of 16 amino acids. Germline CDR1 and CDR2: PRHDT and FYEKMQ (reference sequence). CDR3 amino acids: CASSIRQGRPPYEQYF. DNA of the CDR3: TGTGCCAGCAGCATCCGACAGGGCCGACCTCCCTACGAGCAGTACTTC.

The CDR3 nucleotides are TGTGCCAGCAGCTTAGGAGGAAACTCCTACGAGCAGTACTTC. Protein sequence: CASSLGGNSYEQYF. The chain combines TRBV7-8 with TRBJ2-7, with D unclear. V lost 1 base to trimming and J lost 0 bases, with 7 bases between them. The germline gives CDR1 SGHVS, CDR2 FQNEAQ. The CDR3 has 14 residues.

The chain recombines TRBV9 with TRBJ2-1, with a tentative D call TRBD1 (6 bases). With 0 bases removed from V and 0 bases from J, the gap between germline ends came to 10 bases. This CDR3 region has 16 residues. The germline CDR1 and CDR2 sequences are SGDLS and YYNGEE. In DNA form, the CDR3 reads TGTGCCAGCAGCGTAGATGGGACACTCTCCTACAATGAGCAGTTCTTC. Translating gives CASSVDGTLSYNEQFF.

The chain is built from TRBV27 and TRBJ2-5; weak D call: TRBD1 (6 bases). The CDR3 has 15 residues. The V gene lost 2 bases and the J gene lost 5 bases, with 15 bases spanning the gap. The germline CDR1 and CDR2 sequences are MNHEY and SMNVEV (reference sequence). The DNA for the CDR3 is TGTGCCAGCAGTTTAACCCCAACAGGGTGGGAGACCCAGTACTTC. As protein: CASSLTPTGWETQYF.

V gene TRBV2 combines with J gene TRBJ1-3, with D possibly matching TRBD1 (6 bases). Trimming took off 8 bases at V and 0 bases at J, with 14 bases between the two ends. The CDR3 covers 15 residues. CDR1 is SNHLY and CDR2 is FYNNEI in the germline V gene. In DNA, the CDR3 is TGTGCCAGCGGCCTCGACAGGTTCTCTGGAAACACCATATATTTT. As protein: CASGLDRFSGNTIYF. The full variable domain, with the rest looked up from reference TRBV2 and TRBJ1-3, is EPEVTQTPSHQVTQMGQEVILRCVPISNHLYFYWYRQILGQKVEFLVSFYNNEISEKSEIFDDQFSVERPDGSNFTLKIRSTKLEDSAMYFCASGLDRFSGNTIYFGEGSWLTVV.

This sequence joins TRBV23-1 and TRBJ2-7, with D perhaps TRBD1 (6 bases). TRBV23-1 is filed as an ORF, its function uncertain. CDR3 length: 14 amino acids. V was pared by 2 bases and J by 8 bases, with 16 bases between. Written as DNA, the CDR3 is TGCGCCAGCAGTCAAAAATACAGGGTACGGAAGCAGTACTTC. This encodes CASSQKYRVRKQYF.

The gene calls are TRBV29-1 and TRBJ2-7, with D perhaps TRBD2 (5 bases). CDR1 and CDR2 (germline): SQVTM, ANQGSEA. Trimming removed 5 bases from V and 7 bases from J, with 18 bases in between. There are 13 residues in the CDR3. Written as DNA, the CDR3 is TGCAGCGTTAATTGGGTGGGAGTTGGGGAGCAGTACTTC. It specifies CSVNWVGVGEQYF.

The count of this clone is one. This chain links TRBV15 with TRBJ1-1; tentative D call: TRBD1 (6 bases). CDR1 and CDR2 from the germline V gene are LNHNV and YYDKDF (reference sequence). Trimming removed 0 bases at V and 4 bases at J, with 12 bases between. The length of the CDR3 is 15 residues. CDR3 sequence reads: CATSRDRGRATEAFF. In DNA form, the CDR3 reads TGTGCCACCAGCAGAGATCGGGGGCGGGCCACTGAAGCTTTCTTT.

V and J are TRBV2 and TRBJ2-7, with TRBD1 identical over 7 bases. There are 15 residues in the CDR3. In germline, CDR1 is SNHLY, CDR2 FYNNEI. The ends lost 3 bases at V and 3 bases at J; junction bases unmatched: 8. The CDR3 is CASSEGQYHLYEQYF. CDR3 in DNA: TGTGCCAGCAGTGAGGGACAGTACCACCTCTACGAGCAGTACTTC.

The gene calls are TRBV28 and TRBJ2-7; D ambiguous. Germline loops: CDR1 MDHEN, CDR2 SYDVKM. This CDR3 contains 15 residues. V shed 6 bases and J shed 5 bases, with 20 bases lying between them. The CDR3 DNA reads as TGTGCCAGCAGCCTTAGTTCGAGCCTTTCCGACGAGCAGTACTTC. Translation: CASSLSSSLSDEQYF.

J is TRBJ1-1 and V is TRBV7-9; 7 positions match TRBD1. Unmatched junction bases numbered 8, after V lost 3 bases and J lost 1 base. The CDR3 is made up of 16 amino acids. The germline gives CDR1 SEHNR, CDR2 FQNEAQ (reference sequence). In nucleotides, the CDR3 is TGTGCCAGCAGCTTCGGACCGGGACAGAAGAACACTGAAGCTTTCTTT. Protein: CASSFGPGQKNTEAFF.

The gene calls are TRBV10-3 and TRBJ1-1, with D perhaps matching TRBD1 (6 bases). Germline V gives CDR1 ENHRY, CDR2 SYGVKD. The CDR3 contains 14 residues. With 2 bases removed from V and 4 bases from J, the gap between germline ends came to 11 bases. CDR3 nucleotides: TGTGCCATCAGTGAGGGGGGGCCGCTCACTGAAGCTTTCTTT. Protein sequence: CAISEGGPLTEAFF.

The chain links TRBV15 to TRBJ1-5, with unresolved D. The CDR3 has 12 residues. The germline gives CDR1 LNHNV, CDR2 YYDKDF (reference sequence). Trimming took 2 bases from V and 7 from J, leaving 6 bases between them. CDR3: CATSRRYQPQHF. The CDR3 DNA sequence: TGTGCCACCAGCAGACGGTACCAGCCCCAGCATTTT. Filled out from reference TRBV15 and TRBJ1-5, the complete variable domain reads DAMVIQNPRYQVTQFGKPVTLSCSQTLNHNVMYWYQQKSSQAPKLLFHYYDKDFNNEADTPDNFQSRRPNTSFCFLDIRSPGLGDTAMYLCATSRRYQPQHFGDGTRLSIL.